A single sample gave rise to the 31 T cell receptor beta chains below, sequenced in a study of blood T cell repertoires in COVID-19. Sequenced by immunoSEQ multiplex PCR; TCRdb stores in-frame clones only, minus some. The sample lists some 200,000 clones, around 84% occurring once. Input material: peripheral blood. All receptors derive from an elderly woman with active or convalescent COVID-19.

The rearrangement uses TRBV7-3 and TRBJ1-1; possibly TRBD1 for D (6 bases). The CDR3 covers 14 residues. Trimming cost V 7 bases and J 1 base, with 13 bases left between them. The germline V gene has CDR1 SGHTA and CDR2 FQGTGA. In DNA, the CDR3 is TGTGCCAGCAAAGAGGGACACCAGAACACTGAAGCTTTCTTT. The encoded protein is CASKEGHQNTEAFF.

The chain employs TRBV6-4 and TRBJ2-7; weak D call: TRBD1 (6 bases). Germline V lookup: CDR1 MRHNA, CDR2 SNTAGT. The CDR3 consists of 13 residues. V was trimmed by 6 bases and J by 6 bases, leaving 15 bases between them. DNA for the CDR3: TGTGCCAGCAGACCCGGGACACTGCCCGAGCAGTACTTC. Translating gives CASRPGTLPEQYF.

The CDR3, as DNA: TGTGCCAGCAGCTTTAGCGGGAGATATACCGGGGAGCTGTTTTTT. As protein: CASSFSGRYTGELFF. This chain links TRBV7-2 with TRBJ2-2, with 9 bases lining up with TRBD2. This CDR3 region has 15 residues. CDR1 and CDR2 (germline): SGHTA, FQGNSA. V was clipped by 3 bases and J by 5 bases; unmatched bases: 4.

This clone appeared once. The chain carries TRBV19 and TRBJ1-2; D possibly corresponds to TRBD1 (6 bases). Looked up from germline, CDR1 is LNHDA and CDR2 is SQIVND (reference sequence). There are 14 residues in the CDR3. V was shortened by 2 bases and J by 2 bases, with 9 bases between the two germline ends. CDR3 DNA sequence: TGTGCCAGTAGTATACAGGGGCTAAACTATGGCTACACCTTC. Its protein product is CASSIQGLNYGYTF. The whole variable domain, filled in from reference TRBV19 and TRBJ1-2, reads DGGITQSPKYLFRKEGQNVTLSCEQNLNHDAMYWYRQDPGQGLRLIYYSQIVNDFQKGDIAEGYSVSREKKESFPLTVTSAQKNPTAFYLCASSIQGLNYGYTFGSGTRLTVV.

With respect to this clone: The sample has other DNA sequences that encode this CDR3 too. CDR3 protein: CAWSVGGSNQPQHF. The CDR3 bases are TGTGCCTGGAGTGTAGGGGGTAGCAATCAGCCCCAGCATTTT. The chain has TRBV30 and TRBJ1-5; tentative D call: TRBD1 (6 bases). The V end was cut by 0 bases, the J end by 0 bases, with 6 bases between. The CDR3 has 14 amino acids. Germline loops: CDR1 GTSNPN, CDR2 SVGIG (reference sequence). Based on the CDR3 plus reference TRBV30 and TRBJ1-5, the full variable domain is SQTIHQWPATLVQPVGSPLSLECTVEGTSNPNLYWYRQAAGRGLQLLFYSVGIGQISSEVPQNLSASRPQDRQFILSSKKLLLSDSGFYLCAWSVGGSNQPQHFGDGTRLSIL.

The chain has TRBV2 and TRBJ2-3; D perhaps matches TRBD2 (6 bases). Trimming pared 4 bases from V and 5 bases from J, leaving 16 bases between. This CDR3 spans 15 amino acids. Germline V CDR1 and CDR2: SNHLY, FYNNEI. As DNA, the CDR3 is TGTGCCAGCAGTGCATTAGCGGCCTTAGGAGATACGCAGTATTTT. It codes for CASSALAALGDTQYF. Based on the CDR3 plus reference TRBV2 and TRBJ2-3, the full variable domain is EPEVTQTPSHQVTQMGQEVILRCVPISNHLYFYWYRQILGQKVEFLVSFYNNEISEKSEIFDDQFSVERPDGSNFTLKIRSTKLEDSAMYFCASSALAALGDTQYFGPGTRLTVL.

Only a few counts were recorded for this clone. The chain uses TRBV9 and TRBJ2-2, with 7 bases fitting TRBD1. The CDR3 consists of 15 residues. V lost 4 bases, J lost 3 bases, and 6 bases stayed unmatched. Germline CDR1 and CDR2: SGDLS and YYNGEE. For the CDR3, the DNA is TGTGCCAGCAGCCCCTCAGGGGGAGACACCGGGGAGCTGTTTTTT. Protein product: CASSPSGGDTGELFF.

The V gene is TRBV7-8, the J gene TRBJ2-7; 7 bases are shared with TRBD2. Germline V gene data show CDR1 as SGHVS and CDR2 as FQNEAQ. Losses at the gene ends were 5 bases for V and 7 bases for J; bases not matched to a gene: 2. This CDR3 spans 11 amino acids. The CDR3 spells CASSREEEQYF. The CDR3 DNA follows: TGTGCCAGCAGCCGGGAGGAAGAGCAGTACTTC.

This clone was counted a single time. The chain links TRBV5-8 to TRBJ2-2, with a weak D call TRBD2 (5 bases). With 4 bases removed from V and 5 bases from J, the gap between germline ends came to 15 bases. Germline V CDR1 and CDR2: SGHTS, YDEGEE. The CDR3 has 15 residues. CDR3 DNA: TGTGCCAGCAGCCCTGGGGTCCGGGGAACCGGGGAGCTGTTTTTT. Translating gives CASSPGVRGTGELFF. The full variable domain, its missing parts supplied by reference TRBV5-8 and TRBJ2-2, is EAGVTQSPTHLIKTRGQQATLRCSPISGHTSVYWYQQALGLGLQFLLWYDEGEERNRGNFPPRFSGRQFPNYSSELNVNALELEDSALYLCASSPGVRGTGELFFGEGSRLTVL.

This rearrangement joins TRBV18 to TRBJ1-2; D is ambiguous. There are 16 residues in the CDR3. Trimming took 0 bases from V and 5 from J, leaving 16 bases between them. Germline V CDR1 and CDR2: KGHSH, LQKENI. The CDR3 coding sequence is TGTGCCAGCTCACCACCCGGGTCGCAGGCGGGATATGGCTACACCTTC. This translates into CASSPPGSQAGYGYTF.

The rearrangement links TRBV29-1 to TRBJ1-1; maybe TRBD1 (6 bases). This CDR3 comprises 12 residues. Trimming took 4 bases from V and 7 from J, leaving 13 bases between them. CDR1 SQVTM and CDR2 ANQGSEA come from the germline V gene. The CDR3 region has the DNA TGCAGCGTTGTTGCAGGGGTGTTTGAAGCTTTCTTT. Protein product: CSVVAGVFEAFF.

The CDR3 DNA sequence: TGTGCCTGGAAACAGGGTGGACAGAATCAGCCCCAGCATTTT. Amino acid sequence: CAWKQGGQNQPQHF. The rearrangement uses TRBV30 and TRBJ1-5, with D perhaps TRBD1 (6 bases). CDR3 length: 14 amino acids. CDR1 GTSNPN and CDR2 SVGIG come from the germline V gene (reference sequence). With 4 bases removed from V and 4 bases from J, the gap between germline ends came to 14 bases.

This clone appeared a few times. This rearrangement joins TRBV10-3 to TRBJ1-2; D is undetermined. Trimming pared 0 bases from V and 0 bases from J, leaving 8 bases between. The CDR3 is 15 amino acids. Germline CDR1 and CDR2: ENHRY and SYGVKD. CDR3: CAISESLTTNYGYTF. The CDR3 DNA is TGTGCCATCAGTGAGTCGTTAACTACTAACTATGGCTACACCTTC.

The genes are TRBV29-1 and TRBJ2-7; TRBD1 might be the D (6 bases). Germline assignment: CDR1 SQVTM and CDR2 ANQGSEA. The CDR3 extends over 15 amino acids. Trimming took off 0 bases at V and 5 bases at J, with 17 bases between the two ends. The DNA of the CDR3 is TGCAGCGTTGAAGATCGAGGTTCAGGGGACAACGAGCAGTACTTC. It encodes CSVEDRGSGDNEQYF.

This CDR3 reads CAWTNNLAGGPSYNEQFF. The CDR3 coding sequence is TGTGCCTGGACCAACAATCTAGCGGGAGGGCCTTCCTACAATGAGCAGTTCTTC. V and J are TRBV30 and TRBJ2-1; the match to TRBD2 covers 12 bases. V dropped 4 bases and J dropped 1; count of bases not matched to a gene: 11. Germline CDR1 reads GTSNPN; CDR2 reads SVGIG (reference sequence). This CDR3 has 18 residues.

The CDR3 here is CASSYSAGLNQPQHF. The CDR3 nucleotides are TGTGCCAGCAGTTACTCAGCAGGGTTGAATCAGCCCCAGCATTTT. This chain uses TRBV6-2 or TRBV6-3 with TRBJ1-5; tentatively, D is TRBD1 (5 bases). Trimming pared 0 bases from V and 4 bases from J, leaving 10 bases between. The CDR3 totals 15 residues. CDR1 and CDR2 from the germline V gene are MNHEY and SVGEGT.

V is TRBV14 and J is TRBJ2-1; TRBD1 agrees at 9 bases. The germline gives CDR1 SGHDN, CDR2 FVKESK. The CDR3 is 16 amino acids. V was pared by 5 bases and J by 4 bases, with 9 bases of the junction left unmatched. This chain's CDR3 is CASSIWTGVTYNEQFF. For the CDR3, the DNA is TGTGCCAGCAGCATATGGACAGGGGTCACTTACAATGAGCAGTTCTTC.

This chain joins TRBV19 and TRBJ1-5, with no clear D. Germline CDR1 and CDR2: LNHDA and SQIVND (reference sequence). The CDR3 consists of 16 residues. V lost 1 base to trimming and J lost 2 bases, with 12 bases between them. CDR3 amino acids: CASSIGREVGNQPQHF. CDR3 bases: TGTGCCAGTAGTATAGGGAGGGAGGTGGGCAATCAGCCCCAGCATTTT.

This chain connects TRBV6-2 or TRBV6-3 to TRBJ2-5, with 12 bases matching TRBD1. J gave up 4 bases and V 6 bases, and 6 bases lay outside the gene matches. In germline, CDR1 is MNHEY, CDR2 SVGEGT. This CDR3 region has 15 residues. As DNA, the CDR3 is TGTGCCAGCAGCGATCGGGACAGGGGGCGAGAGACCCAGTACTTC. Encoded protein: CASSDRDRGRETQYF.

This clone was seen a handful of times. V gene TRBV28 combines with J gene TRBJ1-5; 10 bases fit TRBD1. V dropped 7 bases and J dropped 2; count of bases not matched to a gene: 8. The CDR3 length is 16 residues. Germline V gene sequence: CDR1 MDHEN, CDR2 SYDVKM. Here the CDR3 DNA reads TGTGCCAGCACCGGGACAGGGGATTTTCGCAATCAGCCCCAGCATTTT. Translation gives CASTGTGDFRNQPQHF.

The chain joins TRBV5-4 to TRBJ2-1, with 9 bases lining up with TRBD2. Germline assignment: CDR1 SGHNT and CDR2 YYREEE (reference sequence). The CDR3 totals 15 residues. V was clipped by 5 bases and J by 7 bases; unmatched bases: 10. Here the CDR3 DNA reads TGTGCCAGCAGGTCCGTTAGCGGGAGTCGTAATGAGCAGTTCTTC. It yields the protein CASRSVSGSRNEQFF.

The chain carries TRBV2 and TRBJ2-5; D uncertain. CDR1 and CDR2 from the germline V gene are SNHLY and FYNNEI. V lost 4 bases and J lost 5, with 11 bases in between. The CDR3 has 13 amino acids. CDR3 region: CASSVSLGETQYF. The CDR3 DNA reads as TGTGCCAGCAGTGTGTCCCTCGGGGAGACCCAGTACTTC.

J is TRBJ2-3 and V is TRBV20-1; possible D gene TRBD2, 5 bases. Trimming stripped 3 bases from V and 4 bases from J, with 26 bases between. The CDR3 runs 18 residues. CDR1 and CDR2 from the germline V gene are DFQATT and SNEGSKA (reference sequence). The CDR3 here is CSASLRPRGSRRADTQYF. The CDR3 DNA reads as TGCAGTGCTAGTCTGCGGCCCCGGGGTTCGAGAAGAGCAGATACGCAGTATTTT.

This clone was recorded once. The chain employs TRBV19 and TRBJ1-5, with D possibly matching TRBD1 (5 bases). This CDR3 region has 17 residues. CDR1 and CDR2 (germline): LNHDA, SQIVND (reference sequence). V lost 5 bases and J 3 bases, leaving 20 bases between the germline ends. CDR3 DNA sequence: TGTGCCAGTAGTTCCAGGGTCCCAAGGGGCCCCAATCAGCCCCAGCATTTT. Encoded protein: CASSSRVPRGPNQPQHF.

The CDR3 is CASSEAVGAFF. The DNA for the CDR3 is TGTGCCAGCAGTGAGGCGGTAGGAGCTTTCTTT. The chain employs TRBV6-1 and TRBJ1-1; no firm D call. The CDR3 runs to 11 residues. From germline, CDR1 is MNHNS and CDR2 SASEGT. Trimming removed 3 bases from V and 10 bases from J, with 9 bases in between.

This clone was counted only a few times. The V gene is TRBV7-8, the J gene TRBJ1-5, with 9 bases identical to TRBD1. The CDR3 consists of 15 residues. Losses at the gene ends were 0 bases for V and 5 bases for J; bases not matched to a gene: 2. Germline V lookup: CDR1 SGHVS, CDR2 FQNEAQ. CDR3 sequence (DNA): TGTGCCAGCAGCTTAGCGGGACAGGGATATCAGCCCCAGCATTTT. This encodes CASSLAGQGYQPQHF. Full variable domain (outside the CDR3, taken from reference TRBV7-8 and TRBJ1-5): GAGVSQSPRYKVAKRGQDVALRCDPISGHVSLFWYQQALGQGPEFLTYFQNEAQLDKSGLPSDRFFAERPEGSVSTLKIQRTQQEDSAVYLCASSLAGQGYQPQHFGDGTRLSIL.

The table lists this clone with a few counts. The sample carries other DNA sequences with the same CDR3. The chain uses TRBV29-1 and TRBJ2-7; 7 bases are shared with TRBD1. This CDR3 region has 12 residues. Germline loops: CDR1 SQVTM, CDR2 ANQGSEA. V trimming: 5 bases; J trimming: 0 bases; junction bases outside the gene matches: 1. CDR3: CSVRDSSYEQYF. The CDR3 region has the DNA TGCAGCGTTCGGGACAGCTCCTACGAGCAGTACTTC.

The chain carries TRBV2 and TRBJ2-1; no firm D call. Trimming took 4 bases from V and 8 from J, leaving 9 bases between them. Germline values: CDR1 SNHLY, CDR2 FYNNEI. CDR3 length equals 12 residues. The CDR3 DNA sequence: TGTGCCAGCAGTGGGGCCGGCGATGAGCAGTTCTTC. It yields the protein CASSGAGDEQFF.

The chain combines TRBV28 with TRBJ2-7, with 11 positions matching TRBD1. The CDR3 has 16 amino acids. The trim removed 4 bases at V and 4 bases at J, leaving 9 bases unmatched. CDR1 is MDHEN and CDR2 is SYDVKM in the germline V gene. The CDR3 is CASSSPGTGGLYEQYF. CDR3 nucleotides: TGTGCCAGCAGTTCCCCCGGGACAGGGGGTTTATACGAGCAGTACTTC. Filled out from reference TRBV28 and TRBJ2-7, the complete variable domain reads DVKVTQSSRYLVKRTGEKVFLECVQDMDHENMFWYRQDPGLGLRLIYFSYDVKMKEKGDIPEGYSVSREKKERFSLILESASTNQTSMYLCASSSPGTGGLYEQYFGPGTRLTVT.

The chain has TRBV6-5 and TRBJ1-5, with TRBD1 matching over 9 bases. This CDR3 spans 14 amino acids. Germline lookup yields CDR1 MNHEY and CDR2 SVGAGI. V lost 6 bases to trimming and J lost 5 bases; unmatched junction nucleotides: 5. CDR3 sequence (DNA): TGTGCCAGCAGACGACAGGGGGACGATCAGCCCCAGCATTTT. Translating it yields CASRRQGDDQPQHF.

The chain combines TRBV9 with TRBJ1-5; D possibly corresponds to TRBD1 (6 bases). From germline, CDR1 is SGDLS and CDR2 YYNGEE. The V gene lost 0 bases and the J gene lost 10 bases, with 11 bases spanning the gap. The CDR3 spans 13 residues. DNA for the CDR3: TGTGCCAGCAGCGTAGGTGGGGACAAACCCCAGCATTTT. Translation: CASSVGGDKPQHF.